This entry is about one TCR beta chain. The sample is drawn from a study of T cell changes during pregnancy in multiple sclerosis. Using immunoSEQ multiplex PCR, the repertoire was profiled, and TCRdb retains in-frame clones only, with some absent. The sample gives approximately 88,000 clones, nearly 95% of which show up once; 0.85% to 1.3% is in the top ten. Germline CDR1 MNHEY, CDR2 SMNVEV (reference sequence). CDR3 length equals 16 residues. J was trimmed by 5 bases and V by 2 bases; bases with no gene match: 7. This receptor was obtained from a female donor with multiple sclerosis, enrolled in a pregnancy study. The rearrangement links TRBV27 to TRBJ2-5, with 11 positions matching TRBD2. Source: peripheral blood, taken in the second trimester of pregnancy. CDR3 nucleotides: TGTGCCAGCAGTTTAACCCTAGCGGGAGGATGGGAGACCCAGTACTTC. Encoded protein: CASSLTLAGGWETQYF.